This note documents a single T cell receptor (beta chain) sequence. This clone was counted once. The target of this receptor is not known. No per-base quality is available; no much larger clone lies one base away. The protocol used for the library was the immunoSEQ multiplex PCR assay. For the multiplex PCR, a mixture combining 60 forward primers for TCR Vbeta segments and 13 reverse primers for TCR Jbeta segments was used. The CDR3 region of rearranged TCR beta genes was amplified from genomic DNA with a multiplex PCR assay. The amplified TCR beta libraries were sequenced on the Illumina HiSeq System as 87-base-pair reads. The paper's processing steps were these. A later analysis counted approximately 74 million unique TCR beta chains across the 690 or so repertoires, and roughly 11 million of these chains were shared by at least two donors. Raw reads were error-corrected and collapsed into unique sequences by a nearest-neighbor algorithm in which closely related sequences were merged to remove PCR and sequencing errors. To assign V, D and J gene segments, CDR3 sequences were aligned to IMGT reference sequences. For a sequence to be retained, a match of at least six nucleotides to both a V gene segment and a J gene segment was required. A rearrangement was called productive if the CDR3 had no stop codons and remained in frame with V and J, and every other rearrangement was called non-productive. CDR3 was defined by IMGT convention, running from the second conserved V-encoded cysteine to the conserved J-encoded phenylalanine. The earlier analysis of 500 to 650 of the donors excluded any sequence lacking an unambiguous match to a single V gene segment. An earlier analysis of about 590 of the donors classified V segments as functional when productive rearrangements were above 56.7% and as segregating when the standard deviation between donors was above 5%. A statistical classification framework was built for diagnosing cytomegalovirus status from the catalog of TCR beta chain sequences. V and J gene assignment, in a later analysis, came from comparing TCR nucleotide sequences with IMGT/GENE-DB human TR gene sequences. In a later analysis, CDR3 sequences and most-parsimonious VDJ recombination scenarios were assigned using the TCRdist pipeline. In a later analysis, every TCR beta chain was defined by the combination of its CDR3 amino acid sequence and its V-gene family, and reads without a unique V-gene family were dropped. As a way to deal with suspected cross-contamination and a sequencing artifact, a later analysis dropped 500 to 700 nucleotide sequences that were highly shared and had low generation probability. In a later analysis, a clonal expansion index was calculated for each public chain from normalized within-repertoire ranks of inferred template counts. Generation probabilities in a later analysis came from a VDJ recombination model fitted to out-of-frame rearrangements, and those results were checked against IGoR. A later analysis scored TCR-TCR, TCR-HLA and TCR-CMV co-occurrence with hypergeometric tests, applying a repertoire-size bias correction to TCR pairs. A later analysis estimated false discovery rates by permuting HLA or CMV assignments 20 times. A later analysis grouped co-occurring TCRs with DBSCAN, adding TCRdist sequence similarity when clustering within HLA-allele-positive subsets. Repertoires with fewer than 30,000 or more than 120,000 public chains were left out of co-occurrence clustering, as were about five repertoires with anomalous nucleotide sharing. TCRdb limited this immuneACCESS table to in-frame rearrangements with V and J called. A share of clones is missing; checked studies link under half to unresolved V genes, and the rest is unexplained. V, J and clone size are those of that table, while D and trimming were read from the DNA. The sample has 100,000 to 150,000 clones on record, over 75% of them singletons. Of the sample, more than 10% is held by the ten largest clones.

These data are taken from a study of cytomegalovirus exposure and HLA in healthy donors (dated by TCRdb to 2017 to 2019). Study-level background: According to an earlier analysis of a few hundred of the donors, about 170 million T cells yielded 117 million unique TCR beta sequences and about 300 Gb of sequence data. About 280 gigabases of sequencing data and around 88 million unique TCR sequences made up an early release that covered over 550 HLA-typed donors. Among the roughly 430 genotyped donors, about 83% belonged to the genetic ancestry cluster associated with self-reported Caucasian donors. The aim of the study was to test whether cataloging public T cell receptors could identify signatures of past pathogen exposure. The study used immunosequencing to profile the T cell repertoires of approximately 630 subjects and linked those repertoires to cytomegalovirus serostatus. Besides the first cohort of approximately 670 subjects, a separate validation cohort made up of 120 different subjects was used. The study combined high-throughput TCR immunosequencing, statistical association of individual TCRs with disease status, and machine learning to predict cytomegalovirus infection status. To study patterns of TCR occurrence, a later analysis re-analyzed previously published TCR beta repertoires from around 660 donors and added high-resolution HLA genotyping. The later analysis used no new phenotypic data to find candidate immune exposures, relying instead on TCR beta sequences and their occurrence across donors. To decide whether each TCR beta V gene segment behaved as functional or pseudogenic, an earlier analysis of approximately 620 of the donors relied on high-throughput TCR beta sequencing. Donor age, sex, ethnicity and CMV serostatus were compiled alongside the repertoire data. A later genetic analysis took genome-wide SNP genotypes for about three fifths of the 666 donors and used that subset as a discovery cohort. Every repertoire in the discovery cohort had been generated on one and the same sequencing platform. Both class I and class II loci were covered by HLA typing, at four-digit resolution. Typing coverage differed by locus: A, B, C, DRB1 and DQB1 were typed in roughly 620-640 donors, DQA1 in about 560, DPA1 in some 610, and DPB1 in roughly 450. Several DR-DQ haplotypes were treated as single units for association and clustering because of strong linkage in the cohort. Among around 400 genotyped donors of the cohort, an average of around 220,000 unique TCR beta nucleotide sequences was sequenced per donor, of which approximately 19% were non-productive. Study-wide findings and limitations: Some IMGT-functional V segments, including TRBV6-2 and TRBV6-3, could not be told apart with the 87-base-pair reads, so those segments were excluded. Because HLA typing was unavailable for some donors at each locus, only the typed subset was used in association tests. A cluster of highly shared sequence variants was judged likely to be a technical artifact of the sequencing pipeline. Because counts were too low, seventeen rarely observed V segments, including chromosome 9 orphons, were left out of the earlier analysis of 500 to 650 of the donors. Linkage disequilibrium might explain the correlated functional status among segregating V segments, but an unknown experimental factor could not be ruled out. In this cohort, only TCR beta chains were sequenced, and detectable features were limited by the absence of alpha or paired-chain data. Most CMV-associated TCR beta chains appeared to be HLA-restricted in a later analysis, and the HLA associations seemed to be driven largely by CMV exposure. Sequencing depth was assumed to be roughly uniform across donors in the presence/absence analyses, though that assumption may not hold. A further reported finding was that TCR beta sequences accurately predicted the HLA-A and HLA-B alleles for most subjects in the first cohort. In a later analysis, TCR association rates were found to vary across HLA loci, with the most associated TCRs seen for DRB1 alleles and the fewest for HLA-C alleles. Compared with the approximately 710-donor mean, donors in an Asian-associated ancestry cluster had fewer N-insertions in productive TCRs, according to a later genetic analysis. In a later analysis, about 16,000 TCR beta sequences were associated with specific HLA alleles at a false discovery rate of 0.05. The classifier was reported to diagnose cytomegalovirus status with high specificity and sensitivity in both the original cohort and the validation cohort. It was suggested by the authors that the approach could potentially be generalized to other disease states and immunological phenotypes. Broadly in line with IMGT annotations, most TCR beta V segments showed up in productive rearrangements about 87% or about 30% of the time in an earlier analysis of roughly 590 of the donors. The study gave a list of 150 to 200 TCR beta chains associated with cytomegalovirus. Three of the identified cytomegalovirus-associated TCR beta chains were confirmed in vitro to be specific for cytomegalovirus antigens. CMV serostatus was the only immune exposure information available for the cohort. Strong co-occurrence of HLA alleles, especially DR and DQ, made assigning TCR associations to individual alleles difficult. Most TCR sequences were observed very rarely across donors, whereas some public TCRs were present in many individuals. Compared with equally common non-associated chains, HLA-associated TCR beta chains in a later analysis were more clonally expanded and had lower generation probabilities. Several of the top co-occurrence clusters appeared to be linked to parvovirus B19, influenza, CMV and Epstein-Barr virus, according to a later analysis. A later genetic analysis associated a missense DCLRE1C variant with V-gene and J-gene trimming of TCR beta chains, and an independent cohort replicated the association.

The CDR3 runs 12 residues from the cysteine to the phenylalanine. Only the CDR3 part of the read is kept: 36 bases, read in frame from the first base. The germline V gene encodes CDR1 ENHRY and CDR2 SYGVKD. Germline trimming: 11 bases from V, 6 bases from J; junction bases outside gene matches: 6. The cohort consisted of approximately 690 healthy bone marrow donors. At the time of sampling, all cohort members were nominally healthy, though unrecorded immune exposures were likely present. The donor was CMV seropositive and was included in the group of 290 or so seropositive cohort members. Each donor provided a peripheral blood sample, and peripheral blood mononuclear cells were used for TCR beta sequencing. Genomic DNA extraction from the blood cell samples was performed with the Qiagen DNeasy Blood Extraction Kit.

This TCR was recovered from a woman in her thirties or forties in good health and CMV-seropositive. Here the chain combines TRBV10-3 and TRBJ2-2; the central 7 bases match TRBD2. Sequenced sample: PBMCs. The nucleotides read TGTGCCCACCGGGGGGAGGCCGGGGAGCTGTTTTTT. This yields the protein CAHRGEAGELFF.